These T cell receptor beta chains were read from a single sample in a study of CD8 T cells in ankylosing spondylitis. In TCRdb, the 5' RACE reads were re-called with MiXCR into one record per CDR3 protein. Of around 280,000 distinct CDR3 sequences detected, around 19% appear once; the ten largest clones hold less than 9%. The sample taken for sequencing was blood, either unsorted or a sorted T cell fraction (not recorded which). The source of these receptors is a male donor with ankylosing spondylitis or in good health (not recorded which). Each CDR3 is given with its conserved first and last residue. The D gene is left open where the match is weak. Part of the rows lack a size; the others show once, few, many or a class for expanded clones.

length: 15; size: many; J: TRBJ1-2; D: TRBD1; V: TRBV6-1; DNA: TGTGCCAGCACCCGAACCGCCGGGACAGGGTCTGGCTACACCTTC; CDR3: CASTRTAGTGSGYTF
length: 14; size: NA; J: TRBJ2-3; D: NA; V: TRBV7-6; DNA: TGTGCCAGCAGCCCCCTTGGCTTTATAGATACGCAGTATTTT; CDR3: CASSPLGFIDTQYF
length: 14; size: NA; J: TRBJ1-5; D: NA; V: TRBV27; DNA: TGTGCCAGCAGCCCCCTGGGGACCAATCAGCCCCAGCATTTT; CDR3: CASSPLGTNQPQHF
length: 16; size: few; J: TRBJ2-3; D: TRBD2; V: TRBV20-1; DNA: TGCAGTGCTAGATCAGGGCTAGCGGGAGTGGCAGATACGCAGTATTTT; CDR3: CSARSGLAGVADTQYF
length: 15; size: NA; J: TRBJ2-1; D: TRBD2; V: TRBV5-1; DNA: TGCGCCAGCAGCTCTGCTAGCGGGGGGTACAATGGGCAGTTCTTC; CDR3: CASSSASGGYNGQFF
length: 15; size: few; J: TRBJ2-3; D: NA; V: TRBV11-2; DNA: TGTGCCAGCAGCTTAGCAGGCGGGGCCATAGATACGCAGTATTTT; CDR3: CASSLAGGAIDTQYF
length: 15; size: many; J: TRBJ1-2; D: NA; V: TRBV25-1; DNA: TGTGCCAGCAGTCCCCGGGGCAGCGCATCCTATGGCTACACCTTC; CDR3: CASSPRGSASYGYTF
length: 15; size: many; J: TRBJ2-1; D: TRBD2; V: TRBV5-1; DNA: TGTGCCAGCAGCACGGGACTAGCGGGAGTCAATGAGCAGTTCTTC; CDR3: CASSTGLAGVNEQFF
length: 14; size: NA; J: TRBJ2-1; D: TRBD1; V: TRBV29-1; DNA: TGCAGCGTTGAATACAGGGGCTCCTACAATGAGCAGTTCTTC; CDR3: CSVEYRGSYNEQFF
length: 16; size: NA; J: TRBJ2-4; D: NA; V: TRBV15; DNA: TGTGCCACCAGCAGAGAGAGGGGGGCCCGTGAAAACATTCAGTACTTC; CDR3: CATSRERGARENIQYF
length: 16; size: NA; J: TRBJ1-1; D: NA; V: TRBV4-1; DNA: TGCGCCAGCAGCCAGCTGTCAGGGAATTTGGGCACTGAAGCTTTCTTT; CDR3: CASSQLSGNLGTEAFF
length: 11; size: NA; J: TRBJ1-1; D: NA; V: TRBV10-3; DNA: TGTGCCATCAGCAGGGACACTGAAGCTTTCTTT; CDR3: CAISRDTEAFF
length: 15; size: many; J: TRBJ2-3; D: NA; V: TRBV20-1; DNA: TGCAGTGCTACCTCCCCGGGACTCTCCCTTCATACGCAGTATTTT; CDR3: CSATSPGLSLHTQYF
length: 15; size: NA; J: TRBJ2-2; D: NA; V: TRBV3-1; DNA: TGTGCCAGCAGCGCTCGGGGGATTAACACCGGGGAGCTGTTTTTT; CDR3: CASSARGINTGELFF
length: 15; size: NA; J: TRBJ2-4; D: NA; V: TRBV3-1; DNA: TGTGCCAGCAGCCAGGGGAGACTAGCCAAAAACATTCAGTACTTC; CDR3: CASSQGRLAKNIQYF
length: 15; size: NA; J: TRBJ2-3; D: NA; V: TRBV20-1; DNA: TGCAGTGCTCTAAGGGGGATGGGCAGCACAGATACGCAGTATTTT; CDR3: CSALRGMGSTDTQYF
length: 13; size: few; J: TRBJ1-1; D: NA; V: TRBV5-1; DNA: TGCGCCAGCAGCTTGAATTGGCAGATCGATGCTTTCTTT; CDR3: CASSLNWQIDAFF
length: 14; size: NA; J: TRBJ2-4; D: NA; V: TRBV28; DNA: TGTGCCAGCAGTAAGGGACTTTCCAAAAACATTCAGTACTTC; CDR3: CASSKGLSKNIQYF
length: 13; size: NA; J: TRBJ2-2; D: NA; V: TRBV4-1; DNA: TGCGCCAGCAGCCAAGGAGAACCCGGGGAGCTGTTTTTT; CDR3: CASSQGEPGELFF
length: 13; size: NA; J: TRBJ1-5; D: NA; V: TRBV20-1; DNA: TGCAGTGCTGACGAGGGGGGCACCACTCCCCAGCATTTT; CDR3: CSADEGGTTPQHF
length: 15; size: many; J: TRBJ1-6; D: TRBD1; V: TRBV5-1; DNA: TGCGCCAGCAGCTCCAAAGGACAGGGAGCTTCACCCCTCCACTTT; CDR3: CASSSKGQGASPLHF
length: 11; size: few; J: TRBJ1-1; D: NA; V: TRBV29-1; DNA: TGCAGCGTTGATTATGTTTCAGAAGCTTTCTTT; CDR3: CSVDYVSEAFF
length: 16; size: NA; J: TRBJ2-5; D: NA; V: TRBV21-1; DNA: TGTGCCAGCAGCAAAGCGAAACAGGGGACGCAAGAGACCCAGTACTTC; CDR3: CASSKAKQGTQETQYF
length: 13; size: NA; J: TRBJ2-3; D: TRBD2; V: TRBV5-1; DNA: TGCGCCAGCCGGGGGGGGAGCACAGATACGCAGTATTTT; CDR3: CASRGGSTDTQYF
length: 16; size: few; J: TRBJ2-3; D: NA; V: TRBV4-1; DNA: TGCGCCAGCAGCCAAGATATACTAGGGGGGTTGGATACGCAGTATTTT; CDR3: CASSQDILGGLDTQYF
length: 13; size: few; J: TRBJ1-3; D: TRBD1; V: TRBV20-1; DNA: TGCAGTGCCAGGGGACAGGGGGGAAACACCATATATTTT; CDR3: CSARGQGGNTIYF
length: 13; size: few; J: TRBJ2-1; D: NA; V: TRBV2; DNA: TGTGCCAGCAACCAAAATAGTGTAGATGAGCAGTTCTTC; CDR3: CASNQNSVDEQFF
length: 17; size: NA; J: TRBJ2-2; D: NA; V: TRBV4-1; DNA: TGCGCCAGCAGCCAAAATACCCTGGGCGGGGACACCGGGGAGCTGTTTTTT; CDR3: CASSQNTLGGDTGELFF
length: 17; size: NA; J: TRBJ1-4; D: TRBD1; V: TRBV3-1; DNA: TGTGCCAGCAGCTGTGGGACAGGGCTTGCAACTAATGAAAAACTGTTTTTT; CDR3: CASSCGTGLATNEKLFF
length: 13; size: NA; J: TRBJ1-1; D: NA; V: TRBV15; DNA: TGTGCCACCAGCAGAGGGACCGGGGGTGAAGCTTTCTTT; CDR3: CATSRGTGGEAFF
length: 16; size: NA; J: TRBJ2-3; D: NA; V: TRBV11-2; DNA: TGTGCCAGCAGCTTAGTGGTTAGGACTACAGCAGATACGCAGTATTTT; CDR3: CASSLVVRTTADTQYF
length: 14; size: many; J: TRBJ2-3; D: NA; V: TRBV4-1; DNA: TGCGCCAGCAGCCAAGAGCCCTCGATGGATACGCAGTATTTT; CDR3: CASSQEPSMDTQYF
length: 15; size: NA; J: TRBJ2-2; D: NA; V: TRBV12-3/TRBV12-4; DNA: TGTGCCAGCAGTTTCAAAGGGTGGTCTACCGGGGAGCTGTTTTTT; CDR3: CASSFKGWSTGELFF
length: 15; size: many; J: TRBJ2-3; D: TRBD1; V: TRBV6-1; DNA: TGTGCCAGCAGTGGCTGGGACAGCTTAACAGATACGCAGTATTTT; CDR3: CASSGWDSLTDTQYF
length: 14; size: few; J: TRBJ2-2; D: TRBD2; V: TRBV5-1; DNA: TGCGCCAGCAGAAGCGGGGGTTCGGCCGGGGAGCTGTTTTTT; CDR3: CASRSGGSAGELFF